The present entry profiles one T cell receptor beta chain with its context. The target antigen is unknown. The CDR3 contains 15 residues. Germline values: CDR1 DFQATT, CDR2 SNEGSKA (reference sequence). V lost 6 bases to trimming and J lost 0 bases, with 15 bases between them. Template switching by 5'RACE produced TCR cDNA, adding a universal primer site and UMIs. One entry per CDR3 protein, called by TCRdb with MiXCR from the 5' RACE reads. This sample has about 580,000 distinct CDR3 sequences, with less than 20% found just once. The data stem from a study of T cells after yellow fever vaccination. Study results and limitations: On re-exposure, the response was weaker but peaked faster, at day 5 versus 15.

Material: PBMCs, obtained about 5 days after the first yellow fever vaccination. This chain connects TRBV20-1 to TRBJ2-1; D possibly corresponds to TRBD2 (6 bases). This receptor was obtained from a man between 18 and 29 years old who received the YFV17D yellow fever vaccine. This chain's CDR3 is CSASPDGSSYNEQFF. CDR3 DNA sequence: TGCAGTGCCTCCCCGGACGGGAGCTCCTACAATGAGCAGTTCTTC.